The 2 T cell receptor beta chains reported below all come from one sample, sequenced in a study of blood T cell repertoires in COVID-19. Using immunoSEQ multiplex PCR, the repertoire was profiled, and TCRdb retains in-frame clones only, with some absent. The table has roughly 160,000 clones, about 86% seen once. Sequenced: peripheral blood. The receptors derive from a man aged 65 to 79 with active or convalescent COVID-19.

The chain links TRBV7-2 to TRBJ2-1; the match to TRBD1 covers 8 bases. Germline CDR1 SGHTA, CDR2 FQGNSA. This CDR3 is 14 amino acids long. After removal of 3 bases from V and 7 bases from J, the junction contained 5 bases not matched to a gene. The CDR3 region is CASSFGTGSNEQFF. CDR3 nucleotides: TGTGCCAGCAGCTTTGGGACAGGCTCTAATGAGCAGTTCTTC.

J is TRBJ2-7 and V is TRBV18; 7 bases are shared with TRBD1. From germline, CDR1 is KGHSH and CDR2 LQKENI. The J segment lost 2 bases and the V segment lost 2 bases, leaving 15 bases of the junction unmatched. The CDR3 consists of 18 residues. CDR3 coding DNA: TGTGCCAGCTCACCAGGTTCACAGGGGCCCCTCGGAGCCTACGAGCAGTACTTC. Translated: CASSPGSQGPLGAYEQYF.